Included here is one T cell receptor (beta chain) sequence, with context. The data stem from a study of blood T cell repertoires in COVID-19. Study context: COVID-19 samples from acute and convalescent phases originated in the United States, Italy and Spain. In each case, the material was cDNA or gDNA derived from T cells, B-cell-depleted T cells, or PBMCs.

The authors' processing: By means of reference gene primer amplification, nucleated cell counts were estimated. This table comes from immunoSEQ multiplex PCR, and its TCRdb copy is limited to in-frame clones, with some not included. D and trimming come from the DNA, and the V and J calls and clone size come from that table. The data show about 240,000 clones, roughly 83% seen once. The CDR3 contains 14 residues. This chain joins TRBV21-1 and TRBJ1-1; TRBD1 reflects the table's D call only, with no check against the DNA. TRBV21-1 is annotated as a pseudogene. The receptor comes from a man older than 75 with acute or convalescent COVID-19. Source material: peripheral blood. CDR3 residues: CASSRQGAHTEAFF. In DNA form, the CDR3 reads TGTGCCAGCAGCAGACAGGGGGCGCATACTGAAGCTTTCTTT.